These 17 T cell receptor beta chains were all obtained from the same sample, sequenced in a study of human T cells and chemical hapten exposure. Time point here: pre-sensitization, week 0. Treatment given: therapeutic diphenylcyclopropenone sensitization with weekly scalp DPC. TCRdb re-called the RACE reads with MiXCR, one entry per CDR3 protein. This table has about 68,000 distinct CDR3 sequences, roughly 11% appearing once. Source: whole blood, taken in connection with sensitization to the hapten diphenylcyclopropenone (DPC). Source of these receptors: a woman aged 45 to 65 with alopecia areata. Some clones in this sample may be carry-over from other donors' samples.

This clonotype was observed a few times. This rearrangement joins TRBV29-1 to TRBJ2-2, with 8 bases identical to TRBD1. CDR3 length: 14 amino acids. The trim removed 4 bases at V and 0 bases at J, leaving 1 base unmatched. The germline V gene encodes CDR1 SQVTM and CDR2 ANQGSEA. The CDR3 region has the DNA TGCAGCGTTGGGACAGGGACGAACACCGGGGAGCTGTTTTTT. As protein: CSVGTGTNTGELFF.

This clonotype has a count of ten or more. J is TRBJ2-7 and V is TRBV6-6, with a tentative D call TRBD2 (6 bases). Germline V CDR1 and CDR2: MNHNY, SVGAGI (reference sequence). The CDR3 totals 16 residues. The V and J ends lost 4 bases and 5 bases respectively, with 21 bases between them. This CDR3 is CASSSPRGRTLNEQYF. For the CDR3, the DNA is TGTGCCAGCAGTTCACCGCGGGGTAGAACCCTTAACGAGCAGTACTTC.

This clonotype was observed many times. V is TRBV5-1 and J is TRBJ2-3; D call uncertain. The CDR3 has 15 residues. Germline CDR1 reads SGHRS; CDR2 reads YFSETQ. V lost 3 bases and J lost 0, with 11 bases in between. The chain's CDR3 is CASSSDTPSTDTQYF. For the CDR3, the DNA is TGCGCCAGCAGCTCCGACACTCCTAGCACAGATACGCAGTATTTT.

This clonotype has a handful of counts. The chain joins TRBV29-1 to TRBJ2-7; no clear D. Germline-derived CDR1 and CDR2 are SQVTM and ANQGSEA. V was clipped by 7 bases and J by 9 bases, with 13 bases between them. The CDR3 contains 10 residues. The CDR3 region has the DNA TGCAGCGCCGAGGATTCCGGGCAGTACTTC. Translated, it gives CSAEDSGQYF.

This clonotype was detected a few times. The chain employs TRBV7-6 and TRBJ2-1; D is undetermined. V was clipped by 5 bases and J by 7 bases, with 9 bases between them. CDR1 and CDR2 from the germline V gene are SGHVS and FNYEAQ. The CDR3 sequence is 12 residues long. Here the CDR3 DNA reads TGTGCCAGCAGCCTGGACCTTAATGAGCAGTTCTTC. Protein: CASSLDLNEQFF. The full variable domain, with the rest looked up from reference TRBV7-6 and TRBJ2-1, is GAGVSQSPRYKVTKRGQDVALRCDPISGHVSLYWYRQALGQGPEFLTYFNYEAQQDKSGLPNDRFSAERPEGSISTLTIQRTEQRDSAMYRCASSLDLNEQFFGPGTRLTVL.

The rearrangement links TRBV28 to TRBJ2-5; 7 positions match TRBD2. The CDR3 extends over 13 amino acids. Germline trimming cut 4 bases from V and 4 bases from J; bases unmatched to any gene: 3. Germline V gives CDR1 MDHEN, CDR2 SYDVKM. The CDR3 DNA is TGTGCCAGCAGTTACACTAGCGTAGAGACCCAGTACTTC. It codes for CASSYTSVETQYF.

This clonotype has at least ten counts. The chain couples TRBV4-1 to TRBJ2-1; 8 bases are shared with TRBD2. The germline gives CDR1 MGHRA, CDR2 YSYEKL. The CDR3 covers 15 residues. V was clipped by 1 base and J by 9 bases; unmatched bases: 8. This CDR3 is CASSQGSGLAGEQFF. The CDR3 DNA sequence: TGCGCCAGCAGCCAAGGATCAGGGCTAGCGGGTGAGCAGTTCTTC.

The chain is built from TRBV6-1 and TRBJ2-1; D not resolved. The CDR3 has 14 amino acids. The V end was cut by 5 bases, the J end by 1 base, with 9 bases between. Germline V lookup: CDR1 MNHNS, CDR2 SASEGT. In DNA, the CDR3 is TGTGCCAGCAGTCGAGACACTTCCTACAATGAGCAGTTCTTC. It codes for CASSRDTSYNEQFF.

This sequence joins TRBV20-1 and TRBJ2-7, with D perhaps TRBD2 (5 bases). V gave up 3 bases and J gave up 5 bases, with 11 bases separating them. CDR3 length equals 12 residues. CDR1 and CDR2 (germline): DFQATT, SNEGSKA (reference sequence). CDR3 region: CSASVRAHEQYF. The CDR3 coding sequence is TGCAGTGCTAGTGTGAGGGCCCACGAGCAGTACTTC.

CDR3 DNA sequence: TGCGCCAGCGGGCTAGCTCGAGATACGCAGTATTTT. Its protein is CASGLARDTQYF. The rearrangement uses TRBV10-1 and TRBJ2-3; possibly TRBD2 for D (5 bases). CDR1 is WNHNN and CDR2 is SYGVQD in the germline V gene (reference sequence). The V and J ends lost 8 bases and 5 bases respectively, with 11 bases between them. The CDR3 length is 12 residues.

This clonotype was seen many times. The V and J genes are TRBV19 and TRBJ2-1, with D possibly being TRBD1 (6 bases). Germline V gives CDR1 LNHDA, CDR2 SQIVND (reference sequence). This CDR3 is built from 15 residues. Trimming removed 6 bases at V and 7 bases at J, with 19 bases between. The CDR3 DNA reads as TGTGCCAGTAGGGGCGGACAGTGGGTCGGTAATGAGCAGTTCTTC. Translation gives CASRGGQWVGNEQFF.

This clonotype was detected only a few times. The CDR3 DNA is TGTGCCAGCAGCTTATATTTGACCTACAATGAGCAGTTCTTC. This gives the protein CASSLYLTYNEQFF. This chain connects TRBV7-2 to TRBJ2-1; D remains ambiguous. The germline V gene encodes CDR1 SGHTA and CDR2 FQGNSA. The CDR3 covers 14 residues. Trimming stripped 2 bases from V and 2 bases from J, with 7 bases between.

This clonotype was seen only once. A much more abundant neighbour one base away suggests this may be a read error. The rearrangement uses TRBV7-3 and TRBJ2-2; 7 nucleotides agree with TRBD1. Germline CDR1 reads SGHTA; CDR2 reads FQGTGA. This CDR3 is built from 17 residues. The CDR3 bases are TGTGCCAGCAGCCCCTCTAGGGGGCGCCGGGGAACCGGGGAGCTGTATTTT. This encodes CASSPSRGRRGTGELYF.

This clonotype showed up many times. The chain employs TRBV7-9 and TRBJ2-5; a weak D match, TRBD1 (6 bases). The CDR3 contains 15 residues. The ends were cut back, 5 bases at V and 4 bases at J, with 17 bases in the middle. CDR1 and CDR2 from the germline V gene are SEHNR and FQNEAQ (reference sequence). CDR3 residues: CASSTSLGAGETQYF. The CDR3 DNA sequence: TGTGCCAGCAGCACCTCCCTGGGGGCAGGAGAGACCCAGTACTTC.

The gene calls are TRBV29-1 and TRBJ2-2; D not certain. The V and J ends lost 4 bases and 0 bases respectively, with 9 bases between them. The CDR3 covers 14 residues. Germline lookup yields CDR1 SQVTM and CDR2 ANQGSEA. The DNA for the CDR3 is TGCAGCGTTGTAGGCGGCGCGAACACCGGGGAGCTGTTTTTT. It codes for CSVVGGANTGELFF.

This clonotype turned up a few times. The rearrangement links TRBV18 to TRBJ1-1; perhaps TRBD1 as D (5 bases). The CDR3 contains 13 residues. Germline CDR1 and CDR2: KGHSH and LQKENI. V lost 3 bases and J lost 7, with 12 bases in between. CDR3 loop: CASSPGHVGEAFF. The DNA of the CDR3 is TGTGCCAGCTCACCTGGACATGTTGGTGAAGCTTTCTTT.

The table lists this clonotype with many counts. This CDR3 reads CASSFGGSANTGELFF. CDR3 nucleotides: TGCGCCAGCAGCTTCGGCGGGAGTGCGAACACCGGGGAGCTGTTTTTT. The chain links TRBV5-1 to TRBJ2-2, with 7 bases lining up with TRBD2. The CDR3 is made up of 16 amino acids. Per germline, CDR1 SGHRS and CDR2 YFSETQ. With V trimmed by 2 bases and J by 0 bases, 4 bases remained unmatched.